These 6 T cell receptor beta chains share one sample of origin, sequenced in a study of cytomegalovirus exposure and HLA in healthy donors. Repertoires were generated with immunoSEQ multiplex PCR, while TCRdb's copy carries only in-frame clones and drops some. Of under 200,000 clones in the sample, about nine tenths were seen once. Sequencing was done on a sample of PBMCs. These receptors were collected from a man between 18 and 35 years old in good health and CMV-seropositive.

CDR3 region: CASSIAPKTSGSGYEQFF. CDR3 nucleotides: TGTGCCAGTAGTATAGCCCCAAAAACTAGCGGGAGTGGGTATGAGCAGTTCTTC. The chain is built from TRBV19 and TRBJ2-1; 11 nucleotides match TRBD2. Germline values: CDR1 LNHDA, CDR2 SQIVND (reference sequence). The CDR3 consists of 18 residues. J gave up 8 bases and V 1 base, and 13 bases lay outside the gene matches.

The rearrangement links TRBV19 to TRBJ2-1; 14 bases line up with TRBD2. Germline V gene lookup returns CDR1 LNHDA and CDR2 SQIVND (reference sequence). This CDR3 comprises 17 residues. Unmatched junction bases numbered 6, after V lost 5 bases and J lost 3 bases. CDR3 in amino acids: CASSQGLAGDFYNEQFF. The CDR3 DNA sequence: TGTGCCAGTAGTCAGGGACTAGCGGGAGATTTCTACAATGAGCAGTTCTTC.

This chain connects TRBV27 to TRBJ2-3; TRBD2 might be the D (7 bases). Germline V gene sequence: CDR1 MNHEY, CDR2 SMNVEV (reference sequence). The CDR3 is 17 amino acids. Trimming pared 0 bases from V and 2 bases from J, leaving 15 bases between. Here the CDR3 reads CASSLSRGAVFTDTQYF. The CDR3 DNA reads TGTGCCAGCAGTTTATCCCGGGGGGCTGTATTCACAGATACGCAGTATTTT.

Only a few counts were recorded for this clone. The chain recombines TRBV6-4 with TRBJ2-3; TRBD2 matches at 7 bases. CDR1 and CDR2 (germline): MRHNA, SNTAGT. V shed 2 bases, J shed 3 bases, and the junction held 5 bases outside the gene matches. The CDR3 consists of 15 residues. CDR3 sequence reads: CASSDGGRETDTQYF. The DNA for the CDR3 is TGTGCCAGCAGTGACGGTGGGAGGGAGACAGATACGCAGTATTTT.

This clone was recorded many times. The chain joins TRBV11-2 to TRBJ2-7, with 8 nucleotides matching TRBD1. The J segment lost 7 bases and the V segment lost 3 bases, leaving 11 bases of the junction unmatched. CDR3 length: 15 residues. Germline values: CDR1 SGHAT, CDR2 FQNNGV. CDR3 coding DNA: TGTGCCAGCAGCTTTTCGGGACAGGCGGCGGGGGAGCAGTACTTC. Protein sequence: CASSFSGQAAGEQYF.

This chain connects TRBV20-1 to TRBJ2-3; D gene uncertain. V lost 6 bases, J lost 6 bases, and 4 bases lay in between. The CDR3 length is 9 residues. Germline V lookup: CDR1 DFQATT, CDR2 SNEGSKA (reference sequence). The CDR3 spells CSAGDTQYF. The CDR3 DNA reads TGCAGTGCCGGGGATACGCAGTATTTT.